This T cell receptor (beta chain) was observed in a study of CD8+ T cells in alopecia areata. This clone has only one observation. The sequencing template was cDNA reverse transcribed from extracted RNA. This table comes from immunoSEQ multiplex PCR, and its TCRdb copy is limited to in-frame clones, with some not included. The table has under 250,000 clones, 50% to 60% seen once. The CDR3 has 16 residues. Germline V gene data show CDR1 as SGHTA and CDR2 as FQGNSA. V lost 5 bases, J lost 5 bases, and 10 bases stayed unmatched. The clonotype comes from a human donor with alopecia areata. The chain carries TRBV7-2 and TRBJ2-1, with 9 bases lining up with TRBD1. The sequenced sample was CD4+ T cells sorted from blood, obtained at week 0. CDR3 DNA: TGTGCCAGCAGCCCAACCCCGGGACAGGGACACAATGAGCAGTTCTTC. This translates into CASSPTPGQGHNEQFF. Supplemented by reference TRBV7-2 and TRBJ2-1, the full variable domain reads GAGVSQSPSNKVTEKGKDVELRCDPISGHTALYWYRQSLGQGLEFLIYFQGNSAPDKSGLPSDRFSAERTGGSVSTLTIQRTQQEDSAVYLCASSPTPGQGHNEQFFGPGTRLTVL.